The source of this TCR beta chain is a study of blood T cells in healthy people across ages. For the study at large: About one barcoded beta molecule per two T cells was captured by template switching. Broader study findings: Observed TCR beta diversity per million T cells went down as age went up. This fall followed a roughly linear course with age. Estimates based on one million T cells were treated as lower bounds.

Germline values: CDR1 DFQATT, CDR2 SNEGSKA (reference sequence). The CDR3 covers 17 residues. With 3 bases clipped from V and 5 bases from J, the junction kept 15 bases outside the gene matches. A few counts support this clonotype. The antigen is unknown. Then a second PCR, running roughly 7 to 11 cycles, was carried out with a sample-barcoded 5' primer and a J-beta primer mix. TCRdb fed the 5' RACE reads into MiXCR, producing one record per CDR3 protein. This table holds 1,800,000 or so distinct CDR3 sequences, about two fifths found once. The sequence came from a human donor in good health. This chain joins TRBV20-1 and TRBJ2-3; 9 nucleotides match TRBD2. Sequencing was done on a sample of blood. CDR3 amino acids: CSASQLASSGVGDTQYF. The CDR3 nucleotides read TGCAGTGCTAGCCAGCTGGCGTCTAGCGGGGTTGGAGATACGCAGTATTTT.